The sequence of this T cell receptor beta chain was determined in a study of shared clonotypes between healthy human individuals. About the study: The study used three CD4 naive, three CD4 memory, two CD8 naive and one CD8 memory plate per donor.

About this clone: The target antigen is unknown.

The assay used deep level. Profiled with immunoSEQ multiplex PCR; TCRdb holds only in-frame clones, not every one. The sample contains under 850,000 clones, 80% to 95% of which appear only once. Study-wide results and caveats: In a handful of donors, about 5% of naive CD4 clonotypes appeared in common.

Naive CD8 populations comprised CD45RO-negative cells positively selected for CCR7, excluding terminally differentiated effector memory CD45RA+ cells. V was pared by 2 bases and J by 0 bases, with 3 bases of the junction left unmatched. CDR1 and CDR2 (germline): SGDLS, YYNGEE. The CDR3 totals 15 residues. This receptor was obtained from a man under 40 in good health. The sequenced sample consisted of naive CD8+ T cells sorted from blood. The chain has TRBV9 and TRBJ2-3; 7 bases agree with TRBD2. CDR3 residues: CASSVLAVSTDTQYF. The DNA of the CDR3 is TGTGCCAGCAGCGTTCTAGCGGTAAGCACAGATACGCAGTATTTT. The variable domain in full, completed from reference TRBV9 and TRBJ2-3, reads DSGVTQTPKHLITATGQRVTLRCSPRSGDLSVYWYQQSLDQGLQFLIQYYNGEERAKGNILERFSAQQFPDLHSELNLSSLELGDSALYFCASSVLAVSTDTQYFGPGTRLTVL.